The 23 T cell receptor beta chains given below trace back to one sample, sequenced in a study of blood T cell repertoires in COVID-19. The data were produced by immunoSEQ multiplex PCR, yet TCRdb's version contains in-frame clones alone and is incomplete. The table includes a few hundred thousand clones, over 85% detected once. The sequenced material came from PBMCs or T cells enriched from blood (not recorded which). These receptors were taken from a young woman who had recovered from COVID-19.

V usage is TRBV5-6 and J usage is TRBJ1-4, with 9 nucleotides matching TRBD1. The CDR3 is made up of 16 amino acids. The V and J ends lost 3 bases and 4 bases, in that order; junction bases with no gene match: 7. Germline CDR1 is SGHDT and CDR2 is YYEEEE. CDR3 loop: CASSSGTGNYNEKLFF. CDR3 DNA sequence: TGTGCCAGCAGCTCCGGGACAGGGAATTATAATGAAAAACTGTTTTTT.

This clone has a single count. The rearrangement uses TRBV6-5 and TRBJ1-6, with 8 bases lining up with TRBD1. The CDR3 extends over 15 amino acids. Germline V CDR1 and CDR2: MNHEY, SVGAGI. Trimming cost V 2 bases and J 6 bases; bases outside gene matches: 3. CDR3 coding DNA: TGTGCCAGCAGTTACGGACAGGGAGCTAATTCACCCCTCCACTTT. The encoded protein is CASSYGQGANSPLHF.

The rearrangement uses TRBV9 and TRBJ2-3; 8 bases line up with TRBD2. Trimming cost V 1 base and J 0 bases; bases outside gene matches: 4. The CDR3 is 16 residues long. Germline V lookup: CDR1 SGDLS, CDR2 YYNGEE. CDR3 sequence (DNA): TGTGCCAGCAGCGTACTTAGCGGGGAGAGCACAGATACGCAGTATTTT. Translating it yields CASSVLSGESTDTQYF.

This clone was observed a single time. The chain uses TRBV20-1 and TRBJ2-5; TRBD2 matches at 11 bases. The trim removed 3 bases at V and 2 bases at J, leaving 5 bases unmatched. CDR3 length equals 15 residues. Looked up from germline, CDR1 is DFQATT and CDR2 is SNEGSKA (reference sequence). In nucleotides, the CDR3 is TGCAGTGCTAGTATTAGCGGGGGGGGTCAAGAGACCCAGTACTTC. Amino acids: CSASISGGGQETQYF.

The gene calls are TRBV30 and TRBJ2-1; weak D call: TRBD2 (6 bases). Trimming took 0 bases from V and 4 from J, leaving 16 bases between them. There are 16 residues in the CDR3. Germline V gene data show CDR1 as GTSNPN and CDR2 as SVGIG (reference sequence). Here the CDR3 DNA reads TGTGCCTGGAGTGTAAGGGGACTCCTCTCTTACAATGAGCAGTTCTTC. This encodes CAWSVRGLLSYNEQFF. The full variable domain, in which reference TRBV30 and TRBJ2-1 provide the parts outside the CDR3, is SQTIHQWPATLVQPVGSPLSLECTVEGTSNPNLYWYRQAAGRGLQLLFYSVGIGQISSEVPQNLSASRPQDRQFILSSKKLLLSDSGFYLCAWSVRGLLSYNEQFFGPGTRLTVL.

DNA for the CDR3: TGTGCCAGCAGCCCACAGGAGGGTCAGCCCCAGCATTTT. Translation: CASSPQEGQPQHF. The chain carries TRBV12-3 or TRBV12-4 and TRBJ1-5, with a tentative D call TRBD1 (5 bases). The V end lost 6 bases, the J end lost 6 bases, and 12 bases lay between the germline ends. The CDR3 covers 13 residues.

This CDR3 is CASSSERFTGYGYTF. Here the CDR3 DNA reads TGTGCCAGCAGTTCAGAAAGGTTCACAGGTTATGGCTACACCTTC. The V and J genes are TRBV28 and TRBJ1-2; tentative D call: TRBD1 (5 bases). The V and J ends lost 4 bases and 5 bases respectively, with 17 bases between them. Per the germline V gene, CDR1 is MDHEN and CDR2 is SYDVKM. The CDR3 is 15 amino acids.

The V call is TRBV9, the J call TRBJ2-1; 11 bases are shared with TRBD2. The CDR3 has 15 amino acids. In germline, CDR1 is SGDLS, CDR2 YYNGEE. J was trimmed by 8 bases and V by 4 bases; bases with no gene match: 8. CDR3 DNA sequence: TGTGCCAGCAGCACCGAACTAGCGGGAGTCGATGAGCAGTTCTTC. Its translation: CASSTELAGVDEQFF.

The genes are TRBV7-6 and TRBJ2-5; the match to TRBD2 covers 11 bases. Germline V gene data show CDR1 as SGHVS and CDR2 as FNYEAQ. Trimming took 5 bases from V and 4 from J; bases not matched to a gene: 6. The CDR3 extends over 15 amino acids. CDR3 loop: CASSPAGLAGETQYF. The CDR3 DNA reads as TGTGCCAGCAGCCCCGCTGGACTAGCGGGAGAGACCCAGTACTTC.

The chain recombines TRBV12-3 or TRBV12-4 with TRBJ2-5, with TRBD1 matching 7 bases. V was pared by 8 bases and J by 6 bases, with 9 bases of the junction left unmatched. CDR3 length equals 13 residues. The chain's CDR3 is CASAKGARQTQYF. CDR3 sequence (DNA): TGTGCCAGCGCCAAGGGGGCCAGGCAGACCCAGTACTTC.

This clone was counted a single time. The V gene is TRBV28, the J gene TRBJ2-7; TRBD1 matches 12 bases. Looked up from germline, CDR1 is MDHEN and CDR2 is SYDVKM. The ends lost 4 bases at V and 8 bases at J; junction bases unmatched: 9. The CDR3 length is 15 residues. CDR3 coding DNA: TGTGCCAGCAGTTCACCGGGACAGGGGGCGCAAAAGCAGTACTTC. This translates into CASSSPGQGAQKQYF.

V gene TRBV27 combines with J gene TRBJ2-5, with D perhaps TRBD2 (5 bases). CDR1 and CDR2 (germline): MNHEY, SMNVEV (reference sequence). V lost 5 bases and J 3 bases, leaving 19 bases between the germline ends. The CDR3 spans 16 residues. The CDR3 reads CASSLRTPPGEETQYF. The CDR3 nucleotides read TGTGCCAGCAGTCTAAGGACTCCCCCTGGGGAAGAGACCCAGTACTTC.

The chain employs TRBV21-1 and TRBJ2-3; the table gives TRBD1 as D, unverified against the DNA. TRBV21-1 represents a pseudogene. CDR3 length: 14 amino acids. The CDR3 DNA follows: TGTGCCATCGGCCCAGGGGGCGCGACAGATACGCAGTATTTT. Encoded protein: CAIGPGGATDTQYF.

The V call is TRBV19, the J call TRBJ1-2; D remains ambiguous. The CDR3 extends over 13 amino acids. The germline gives CDR1 LNHDA, CDR2 SQIVND (reference sequence). With 2 bases removed from V and 4 bases from J, the gap between germline ends came to 8 bases. The CDR3 DNA follows: TGTGCCAGTAGTATATTCCGAGGCTATGGCTACACCTTC. Its translation: CASSIFRGYGYTF.

This clone was seen once. This chain joins TRBV6-1 and TRBJ1-2, with TRBD1 matching over 8 bases. The trim removed 1 base at V and 9 bases at J, leaving 4 bases unmatched. This CDR3 has 13 amino acids. Per the germline V gene, CDR1 is MNHNS and CDR2 is SASEGT. CDR3 DNA sequence: TGTGCCAGCAGTGAAGGGACAGGGCTTCGCTACACCTTC. Its translation is CASSEGTGLRYTF.

The V call is TRBV5-4, the J call TRBJ2-2; D unresolved. This CDR3 contains 14 residues. V lost 0 bases and J 4 bases, leaving 7 bases between the germline ends. Germline lookup yields CDR1 SGHNT and CDR2 YYREEE (reference sequence). In DNA, the CDR3 is TGTGCCAGCAGCTTGGTCGAGATCACCGGGGAGCTGTTTTTT. It codes for CASSLVEITGELFF.

The chain employs TRBV28 and TRBJ2-2; D is unclear. The V and J ends lost 6 bases and 2 bases respectively, with 10 bases between them. The CDR3 contains 14 residues. The germline V gene encodes CDR1 MDHEN and CDR2 SYDVKM. The CDR3 sequence is CASRKRHNTGELFF. The DNA for the CDR3 is TGTGCCAGCAGGAAAAGACACAACACCGGGGAGCTGTTTTTT.

The chain has TRBV28 and TRBJ2-1; TRBD2 matches 13 bases. The V segment lost 5 bases and the J segment 6 bases; nucleotides outside the gene matches: 10. The CDR3 contains 17 residues. The germline CDR1 and CDR2 sequences are MDHEN and SYDVKM. The chain's CDR3 is CASSVTTGTSGTNEQFF. DNA of the CDR3: TGTGCCAGCAGTGTAACCACCGGGACTAGCGGGACCAATGAGCAGTTCTTC.

In DNA, the CDR3 is TGTGCCAGCAGCTCAGACTCCTATGGCTACACCTTC. Translated: CASSSDSYGYTF. The chain joins TRBV7-6 to TRBJ1-2; D is uncertain. CDR3 length: 12 amino acids. In germline, CDR1 is SGHVS, CDR2 FNYEAQ. The V and J ends lost 4 bases and 4 bases respectively, with 7 bases between them.

This chain connects TRBV11-2 to TRBJ2-1; D not certain. CDR1 SGHAT and CDR2 FQNNGV come from the germline V gene. This CDR3 is built from 12 residues. With 5 bases removed from V and 3 bases from J, the gap between germline ends came to 5 bases. The CDR3 sequence: CASSRSYNEQFF. CDR3 DNA: TGTGCCAGCAGCCGGAGCTACAATGAGCAGTTCTTC.

V usage is TRBV19 and J usage is TRBJ2-3; D perhaps matches TRBD2 (5 bases). CDR1 and CDR2 (germline): LNHDA, SQIVND (reference sequence). The CDR3 totals 15 residues. Trimming took 1 base from V and 1 from J, leaving 9 bases between them. Here the CDR3 reads CASSIGGVGTDTQYF. The CDR3 bases are TGTGCCAGTAGTATAGGGGGAGTTGGCACAGATACGCAGTATTTT.

The chain joins TRBV7-9 to TRBJ2-7; 8 positions agree with TRBD2. V was pared by 5 bases and J by 4 bases, with 7 bases of the junction left unmatched. Germline V gene sequence: CDR1 SEHNR, CDR2 FQNEAQ (reference sequence). The CDR3 loop spans 14 amino acids. The CDR3 sequence is CASSTRTSPYEQYF. For the CDR3, the DNA is TGTGCCAGCAGCACCCGGACTAGCCCATACGAGCAGTACTTC.

This clone was observed a few times. This sequence joins TRBV5-1 and TRBJ2-7; TRBD1 matches 9 bases. The germline gives CDR1 SGHRS, CDR2 YFSETQ. CDR3 length equals 17 residues. V trimming: 0 bases; J trimming: 1 base; junction bases outside the gene matches: 8. The CDR3 reads CASSLDRRTGASYEQYF. The CDR3 DNA follows: TGCGCCAGCAGCTTGGACAGAAGGACAGGGGCGTCCTACGAGCAGTACTTC. The full variable domain, with the rest looked up from reference TRBV5-1 and TRBJ2-7, is KAGVTQTPRYLIKTRGQQVTLSCSPISGHRSVSWYQQTPGQGLQFLFEYFSETQRNKGNFPGRFSGRQFSNSRSEMNVSTLELGDSALYLCASSLDRRTGASYEQYFGPGTRLTVT.